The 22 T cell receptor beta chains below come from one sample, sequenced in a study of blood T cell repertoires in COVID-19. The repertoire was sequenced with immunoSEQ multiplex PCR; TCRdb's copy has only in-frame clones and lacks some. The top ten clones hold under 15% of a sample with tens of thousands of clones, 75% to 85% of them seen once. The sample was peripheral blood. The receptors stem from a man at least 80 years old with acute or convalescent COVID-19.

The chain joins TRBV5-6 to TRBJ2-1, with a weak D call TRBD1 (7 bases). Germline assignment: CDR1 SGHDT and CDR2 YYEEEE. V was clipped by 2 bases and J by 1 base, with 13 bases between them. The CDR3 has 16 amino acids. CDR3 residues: CASSFQGGKSYNEQFF. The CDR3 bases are TGTGCCAGCAGCTTTCAGGGGGGCAAATCCTACAATGAGCAGTTCTTC.

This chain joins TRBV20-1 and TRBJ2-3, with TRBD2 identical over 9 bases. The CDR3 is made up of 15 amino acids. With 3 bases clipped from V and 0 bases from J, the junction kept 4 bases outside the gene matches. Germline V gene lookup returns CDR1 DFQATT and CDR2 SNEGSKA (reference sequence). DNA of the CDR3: TGCAGTGCTAGTGTGACTAGCGGCAGCACAGATACGCAGTATTTT. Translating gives CSASVTSGSTDTQYF.

For the CDR3, the DNA is TGTGCCAGCAGTCCGAGGACAGCGCACAACTATGGCTACACCTTC. Translated: CASSPRTAHNYGYTF. The rearrangement links TRBV7-9 to TRBJ1-2; possibly TRBD1 for D (6 bases). This CDR3 region has 15 residues. Germline V gene sequence: CDR1 SEHNR, CDR2 FQNEAQ (reference sequence). The V gene lost 6 bases and the J gene lost 2 bases, with 16 bases spanning the gap.

The DNA of the CDR3 is TGTGCCAGCAGCTTAGTGAGCGGGGGACAAGAGACCCAGTACTTC. This gives the protein CASSLVSGGQETQYF. The rearrangement joins TRBV11-2 to TRBJ2-5; TRBD2 aligns across 8 bases. The CDR3 sequence is 15 residues long. The J segment lost 2 bases and the V segment lost 1 base, leaving 3 bases of the junction unmatched. Per germline, CDR1 SGHAT and CDR2 FQNNGV.

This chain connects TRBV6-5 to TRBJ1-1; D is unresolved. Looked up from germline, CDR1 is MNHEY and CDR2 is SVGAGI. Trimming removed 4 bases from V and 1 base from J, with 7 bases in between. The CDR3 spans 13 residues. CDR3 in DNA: TGTGCCAGCAGTTTTCAGAAGAACACTGAAGCTTTCTTT. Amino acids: CASSFQKNTEAFF.

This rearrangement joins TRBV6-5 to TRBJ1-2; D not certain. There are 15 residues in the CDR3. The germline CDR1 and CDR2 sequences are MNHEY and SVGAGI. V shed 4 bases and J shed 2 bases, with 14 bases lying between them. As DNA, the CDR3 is TGTGCCAGCAGTTCGCCCACCGGAGCGAACTATGGCTACACCTTC. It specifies CASSSPTGANYGYTF.

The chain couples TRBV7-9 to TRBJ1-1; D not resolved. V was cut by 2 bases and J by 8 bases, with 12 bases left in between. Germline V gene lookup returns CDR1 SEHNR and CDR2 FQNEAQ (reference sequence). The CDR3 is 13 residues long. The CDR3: CASSLSGGMEAFF. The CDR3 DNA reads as TGTGCCAGCAGCTTAAGTGGCGGGATGGAAGCTTTCTTT.

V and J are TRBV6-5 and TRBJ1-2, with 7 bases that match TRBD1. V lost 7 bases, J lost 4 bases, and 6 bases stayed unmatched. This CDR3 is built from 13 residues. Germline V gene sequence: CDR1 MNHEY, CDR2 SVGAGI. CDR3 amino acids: CASTERGLYGYTF. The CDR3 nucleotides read TGTGCCAGCACCGAGAGGGGGCTCTATGGCTACACCTTC.

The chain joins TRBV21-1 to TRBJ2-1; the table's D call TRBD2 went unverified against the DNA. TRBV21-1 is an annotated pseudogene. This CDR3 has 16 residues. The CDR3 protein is CASSIRGGLTYNEQFF. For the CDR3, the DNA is TGTGCCAGCAGCATACGGGGGGGCCTTACCTACAATGAGCAGTTCTTC.

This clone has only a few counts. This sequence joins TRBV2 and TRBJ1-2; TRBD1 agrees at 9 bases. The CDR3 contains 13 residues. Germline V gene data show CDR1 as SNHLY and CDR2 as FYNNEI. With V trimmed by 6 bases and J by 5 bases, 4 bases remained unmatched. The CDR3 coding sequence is TGTGCCAGCAGGGGGACAGGGCCGTATGGCTACACCTTC. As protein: CASRGTGPYGYTF.

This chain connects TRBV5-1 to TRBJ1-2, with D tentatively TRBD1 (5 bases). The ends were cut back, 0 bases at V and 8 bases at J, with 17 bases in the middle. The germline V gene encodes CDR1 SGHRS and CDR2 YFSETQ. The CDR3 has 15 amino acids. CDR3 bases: TGCGCCAGCAGCTTGGCGGGGGAGGCAACTAGGGGCTACACCTTC. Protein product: CASSLAGEATRGYTF.

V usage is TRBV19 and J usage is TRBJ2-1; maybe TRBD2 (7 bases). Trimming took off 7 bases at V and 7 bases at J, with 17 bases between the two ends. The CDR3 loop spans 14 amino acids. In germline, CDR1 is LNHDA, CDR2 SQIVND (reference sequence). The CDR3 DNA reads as TGTGCCAGTAATTACGGGGGGCACCGAAATGAGCAGTTCTTC. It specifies CASNYGGHRNEQFF.

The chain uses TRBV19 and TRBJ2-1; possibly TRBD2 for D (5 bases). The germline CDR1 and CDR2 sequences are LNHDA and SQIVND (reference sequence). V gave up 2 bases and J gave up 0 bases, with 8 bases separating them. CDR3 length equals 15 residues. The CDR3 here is CASSIRESSYNEQFF. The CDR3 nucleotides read TGTGCCAGTAGTATAAGGGAGAGCTCCTACAATGAGCAGTTCTTC. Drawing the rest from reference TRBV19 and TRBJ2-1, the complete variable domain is DGGITQSPKYLFRKEGQNVTLSCEQNLNHDAMYWYRQDPGQGLRLIYYSQIVNDFQKGDIAEGYSVSREKKESFPLTVTSAQKNPTAFYLCASSIRESSYNEQFFGPGTRLTVL.

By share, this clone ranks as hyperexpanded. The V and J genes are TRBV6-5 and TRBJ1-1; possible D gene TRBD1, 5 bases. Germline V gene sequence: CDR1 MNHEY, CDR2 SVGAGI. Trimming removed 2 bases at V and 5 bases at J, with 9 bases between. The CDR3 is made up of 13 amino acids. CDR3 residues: CASSYQGTTEAFF. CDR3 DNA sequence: TGTGCCAGCAGTTACCAGGGTACGACTGAAGCTTTCTTT.

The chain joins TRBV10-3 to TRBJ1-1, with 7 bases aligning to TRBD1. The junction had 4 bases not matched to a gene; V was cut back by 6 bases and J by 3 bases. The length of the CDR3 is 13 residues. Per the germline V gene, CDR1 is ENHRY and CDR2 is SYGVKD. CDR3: CAISYQGDTEAFF. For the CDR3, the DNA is TGTGCCATCAGCTACCAGGGGGACACTGAAGCTTTCTTT.

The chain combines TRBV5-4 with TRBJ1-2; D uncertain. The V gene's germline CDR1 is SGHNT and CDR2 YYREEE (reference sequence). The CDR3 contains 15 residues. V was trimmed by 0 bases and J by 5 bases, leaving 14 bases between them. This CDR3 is CASSLAESVRYGYTF. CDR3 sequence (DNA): TGTGCCAGCAGCTTGGCCGAGTCGGTACGATATGGCTACACCTTC.

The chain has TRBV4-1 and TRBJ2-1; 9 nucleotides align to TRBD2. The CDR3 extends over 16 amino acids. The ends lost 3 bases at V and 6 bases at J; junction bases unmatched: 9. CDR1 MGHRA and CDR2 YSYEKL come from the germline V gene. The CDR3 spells CASSHPPGTSINEQFF. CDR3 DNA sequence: TGCGCCAGCAGCCATCCGCCCGGGACTAGCATCAATGAGCAGTTCTTC.

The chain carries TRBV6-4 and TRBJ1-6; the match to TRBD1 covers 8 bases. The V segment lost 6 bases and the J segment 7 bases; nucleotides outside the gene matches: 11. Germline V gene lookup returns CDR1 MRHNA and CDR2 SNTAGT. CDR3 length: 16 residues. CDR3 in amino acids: CASSPQGATENSPLHF. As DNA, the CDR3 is TGTGCCAGCAGCCCCCAGGGGGCGACGGAAAATTCACCCCTCCACTTT.

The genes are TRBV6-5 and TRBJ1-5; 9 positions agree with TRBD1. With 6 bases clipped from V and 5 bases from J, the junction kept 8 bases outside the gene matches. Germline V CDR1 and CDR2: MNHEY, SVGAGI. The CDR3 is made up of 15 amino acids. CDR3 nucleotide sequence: TGTGCCAGCAGCGATTGGACAGGGGCTTATCAGCCCCAGCATTTT. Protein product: CASSDWTGAYQPQHF.

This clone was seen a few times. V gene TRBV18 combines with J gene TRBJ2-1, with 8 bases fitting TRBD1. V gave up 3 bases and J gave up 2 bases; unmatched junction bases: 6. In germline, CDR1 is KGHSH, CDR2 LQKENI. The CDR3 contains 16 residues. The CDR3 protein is CASSPGQEGTYNEQFF. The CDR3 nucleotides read TGTGCCAGCTCACCGGGACAGGAGGGGACCTACAATGAGCAGTTCTTC.

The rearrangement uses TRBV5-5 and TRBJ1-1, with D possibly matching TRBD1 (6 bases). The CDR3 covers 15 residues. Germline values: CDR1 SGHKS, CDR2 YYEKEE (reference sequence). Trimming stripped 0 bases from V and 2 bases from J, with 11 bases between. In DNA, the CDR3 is TGTGCCAGCAGCTTGGCAGGGGAAGACAACACTGAAGCTTTCTTT. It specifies CASSLAGEDNTEAFF.

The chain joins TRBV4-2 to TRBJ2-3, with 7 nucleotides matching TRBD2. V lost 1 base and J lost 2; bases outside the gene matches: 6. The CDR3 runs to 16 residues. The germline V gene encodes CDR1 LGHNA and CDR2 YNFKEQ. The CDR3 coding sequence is TGTGCCAGCAGCCAAGGCTCTAGCGGATTCACAGATACGCAGTATTTT. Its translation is CASSQGSSGFTDTQYF.